These 18 T cell receptor beta chains were sequenced from one sample in a study of blood T cells in healthy people across ages. A sample-barcoded 5' primer and a J-beta primer mix were used in a second PCR of about 7 to 12 cycles. TCRdb independently ran MiXCR on the 5' RACE reads; one entry per CDR3 protein. The repertoire holds roughly 1,800,000 distinct CDR3 sequences, around half seen once, with approximately 2.1% in the top ten. Sequencing was done on a sample of blood. The source of these receptors is a woman between 40 and 50 years old in good health.

A note on this clonotype: One end of the junction does not line up with germline, which may come from a read error. This chain uses TRBV6-5 with TRBJ2-3; D not certain. CDR3 length: 11 amino acids. The germline gives CDR1 MNHEY, CDR2 SVGAGI. The CDR3 bases are TGTGCCAGCAGAAGAACAGATGCGCAGTATTTT. Its protein product is CASRRTDAQYF.

The rearrangement links TRBV7-2 to TRBJ1-6, with TRBD1 matching over 9 bases. After removal of 2 bases from V and 7 bases from J, the junction contained 12 bases not matched to a gene. CDR1 and CDR2 (germline): SGHTA, FQGNSA. There are 18 residues in the CDR3. In nucleotides, the CDR3 is TGTGCCAGCAGCTTATATCCGGCCGGGACAGGGAGGAATTCACCCCTCCACTTT. This sequence encodes CASSLYPAGTGRNSPLHF.

This chain links TRBV6-5 with TRBJ2-5; D may be TRBD2 (6 bases). V lost 7 bases and J lost 0, with 12 bases in between. The germline V gene encodes CDR1 MNHEY and CDR2 SVGAGI. The CDR3 is made up of 14 amino acids. CDR3 protein: CASTEGLYQETQYF. DNA of the CDR3: TGTGCCAGCACCGAGGGACTTTACCAAGAGACCCAGTACTTC.

The rearrangement joins TRBV4-2 to TRBJ2-7, with D perhaps matching TRBD1 (5 bases). Germline V gene lookup returns CDR1 LGHNA and CDR2 YNFKEQ. V shed 4 bases and J shed 6 bases, with 16 bases lying between them. This CDR3 spans 14 amino acids. The CDR3 nucleotides are TGTGCCAGCAGCCGTAGGACGGACAACGGCGAGCAGTACTTC. Protein product: CASSRRTDNGEQYF.

This clonotype has at least ten counts. The rearrangement uses TRBV7-2 and TRBJ2-7; unclear D gene. This CDR3 is built from 12 residues. Germline V gives CDR1 SGHTA, CDR2 FQGNSA. Trimming took off 5 bases at V and 2 bases at J, with 7 bases between the two ends. For the CDR3, the DNA is TGTGCCAGCAGCCTGCGAACCTACGAGCAGTACTTC. Residues: CASSLRTYEQYF. Complete variable domain (other parts from reference TRBV7-2 and TRBJ2-7): GAGVSQSPSNKVTEKGKDVELRCDPISGHTALYWYRQSLGQGLEFLIYFQGNSAPDKSGLPSDRFSAERTGGSVSTLTIQRTQQEDSAVYLCASSLRTYEQYFGPGTRLTVT.

The V call is TRBV11-2, the J call TRBJ2-7; TRBD2 might be the D (5 bases). V shed 5 bases and J shed 3 bases, with 11 bases lying between them. This CDR3 region has 13 residues. In germline, CDR1 is SGHAT, CDR2 FQNNGV. As DNA, the CDR3 is TGTGCCAGCAGCACTAGGGTAGACTACGAGCAGTACTTC. Translation: CASSTRVDYEQYF.

This clonotype has just a few counts. V gene TRBV4-1 combines with J gene TRBJ2-5; 12 bases fit TRBD1. V shed 7 bases and J 5 bases; nucleotides not matched to a gene: 11. The length of the CDR3 is 16 residues. Per the germline V gene, CDR1 is MGHRA and CDR2 is YSYEKL. The CDR3 sequence: CASNLGGTGGMETQYF. DNA for the CDR3: TGCGCCAGCAACTTAGGGGGGACAGGGGGCATGGAGACCCAGTACTTC.

This clonotype was counted a few times. The V gene is TRBV15, the J gene TRBJ2-6; D ambiguous. Trimming cost V 3 bases and J 0 bases, with 6 bases left between them. Germline CDR1 LNHNV, CDR2 YYDKDF (reference sequence). The CDR3 spans 15 residues. CDR3 coding DNA: TGTGCCACCAGCAGTCCCCTCTCTGGGGCCAACGTCCTGACTTTC. Its translation: CATSSPLSGANVLTF.

This clonotype appeared a few times. The rearrangement uses TRBV7-9 and TRBJ2-7, with TRBD1 matching 9 bases. V was clipped by 1 base and J by 0 bases; unmatched bases: 4. The germline V gene has CDR1 SEHNR and CDR2 FQNEAQ (reference sequence). This CDR3 contains 16 residues. CDR3 nucleotide sequence: TGTGCCAGCAGCTTAGACGGACAGGGGAGCTCCTACGAGCAGTACTTC. Its protein is CASSLDGQGSSYEQYF.

V and J are TRBV7-9 and TRBJ2-5; no definite D call. The germline V gene has CDR1 SEHNR and CDR2 FQNEAQ (reference sequence). The V and J ends lost 4 bases and 1 base respectively, with 10 bases between them. This CDR3 spans 14 amino acids. The DNA for the CDR3 is TGTGCCAGCAGCTCACCTCCCACCCAAGAGACCCAGTACTTC. It is translated as CASSSPPTQETQYF.

The V and J genes are TRBV20-1 and TRBJ1-5; D perhaps matches TRBD1 (6 bases). The germline CDR1 and CDR2 sequences are DFQATT and SNEGSKA (reference sequence). The CDR3 runs 15 residues. The V end was cut by 6 bases, the J end by 2 bases, with 17 bases between. The CDR3 reads CSAHWGAGGNQPQHF. Here the CDR3 DNA reads TGCAGTGCACATTGGGGGGCTGGTGGCAATCAGCCCCAGCATTTT.

The chain recombines TRBV7-9 with TRBJ2-5; 10 positions agree with TRBD1. The J call may be mistaken, given a closer DNA end match to TRBJ2-7. The CDR3 totals 14 residues. The germline V gene has CDR1 SEHNR and CDR2 FQNEAQ (reference sequence). DNA for the CDR3: TGTGCCAGCAGCCTCCGACAGGGGGCGAGCGAGCAGTACTTC. Amino acids: CASSLRQGASEQYF.

V gene TRBV4-2 combines with J gene TRBJ2-7; possible D gene TRBD1, 5 bases. Germline V gene lookup returns CDR1 LGHNA and CDR2 YNFKEQ. This CDR3 spans 14 amino acids. Trimming removed 3 bases from V and 3 bases from J, with 12 bases in between. The DNA of the CDR3 is TGTGCCAGCAGCCAGATACAGGAAGACTACGAGCAGTACTTC. This sequence encodes CASSQIQEDYEQYF.

This clonotype was seen a few times. The chain couples TRBV20-1 to TRBJ2-7; no clear D gene. Germline CDR1 reads DFQATT; CDR2 reads SNEGSKA (reference sequence). The CDR3 is made up of 11 amino acids. The V end lost 5 bases, the J end lost 2 bases, and 7 bases lay between the germline ends. The CDR3 DNA reads TGCAGTGCTTTTCCAGCCTACGAGCAGTACTTC. Residues: CSAFPAYEQYF.

V is TRBV6-5 and J is TRBJ1-2, with unresolved D. Germline V gene sequence: CDR1 MNHEY, CDR2 SVGAGI. The CDR3 totals 17 residues. Deletions cut 3 bases from V and 0 bases from J, with 17 bases between. The chain's CDR3 is CASSYATVAVTNYGYTF. The CDR3, as DNA: TGTGCCAGCAGTTATGCGACGGTCGCAGTCACTAACTATGGCTACACCTTC.

For this clonotype: The junction departs from germline at one end; a sequencing error may be responsible. The chain carries TRBV20-1 and TRBJ2-3; D is unclear. The CDR3 contains 14 residues. Per germline, CDR1 DFQATT and CDR2 SNEGSKA (reference sequence). The CDR3 loop is CSVISVHGTDAQYF. The CDR3 DNA is TGCAGTGTTATTTCGGTACACGGCACAGATGCGCAGTATTTT.

This chain uses TRBV20-1 with TRBJ2-3, with a possible D match to TRBD2 (6 bases). V was cut by 3 bases and J by 1 base, with 14 bases left in between. The V gene's germline CDR1 is DFQATT and CDR2 SNEGSKA (reference sequence). The CDR3 runs to 15 residues. The CDR3 sequence: CSASAGRLGTDTQYF. In DNA, the CDR3 is TGCAGTGCTAGTGCGGGACGGTTGGGCACAGATACGCAGTATTTT.

This sequence joins TRBV20-1 and TRBJ2-1; a possible D gene is TRBD1 (6 bases). The CDR3 extends over 13 amino acids. The V end lost 7 bases, the J end lost 9 bases, and 19 bases lay between the germline ends. Germline V gene sequence: CDR1 DFQATT, CDR2 SNEGSKA (reference sequence). CDR3 sequence reads: CSVRGRGGSEQFF. The DNA of the CDR3 is TGCAGTGTCAGGGGCCGAGGCGGCAGTGAGCAGTTCTTC.